This TCR beta chain was found in a study of T cells after yellow fever vaccination. Germline CDR1 and CDR2: LGHDT and YNNKEL (reference sequence). The germline V and J ends were trimmed by 2 bases and 1 base, with 11 bases remaining between them. The CDR3 is made up of 15 amino acids. TCRdb reanalysed the 5' RACE reads using MiXCR and keeps one entry per CDR3 protein. The repertoire has 180,000 or so distinct CDR3 sequences, approximately 10% of them found once; the top ten carry 35% to 40%. Study-level points and caveats: The bulk population could contribute abundant contaminating clonotypes to FACS-sorted repertoires.

Concerning this clonotype: The antigen is unknown.

The receptor's source is a young man who received the YFV17D yellow fever vaccine. This chain joins TRBV3-1 and TRBJ1-1, with no clear D. Specimen: CD8+ T cells sorted from PBMCs, collected 15 days after the yellow fever booster vaccination. CDR3 in DNA: TGTGCCAGCAGCCAATACGCAGGAAAGAACACTGAAGCTTTCTTT. Residues: CASSQYAGKNTEAFF. The variable domain in full, with the rest retrieved from reference TRBV3-1 and TRBJ1-1, is DTAVSQTPKYLVTQMGNDKSIKCEQNLGHDTMYWYKQDSKKFLKIMFSYNNKELIINETVPNRFSPKSPDKAHLNLHINSLELGDSAVYFCASSQYAGKNTEAFFGQGTRLTVV.